This T cell receptor (beta chain) was identified in a study of blood T cell repertoires in COVID-19. Looking at the study overall: In each case, the material was cDNA or gDNA derived from T cells, B-cell-depleted T cells, or PBMCs.

TCRdb's copy holds only in-frame clones and misses some; the assay was immunoSEQ multiplex PCR. The sample holds more than 300,000 clones, 90% seen once. Deletions cut 0 bases from V and 4 bases from J, with 13 bases between. The CDR3 contains 15 residues. Germline-derived CDR1 and CDR2 are SGHNT and YYREEE (reference sequence). V gene TRBV5-4 combines with J gene TRBJ2-5; D call uncertain. The sequence was collected from a woman in her 30s who had been exposed to COVID-19. Material for sequencing was PBMCs or T cells enriched from blood (not recorded which). This chain's CDR3 is CASSLGVAPTETQYF. The CDR3 DNA follows: TGTGCCAGCAGCTTGGGGGTAGCTCCTACAGAGACCCAGTACTTC.